This T cell receptor beta chain appears in the sequencing data of a study of siplizumab effects on memory and regulatory T cells. Study-level findings and limits: Suppression by proliferating Tregs derived from siplizumab cultures was not verified. It seemed that naive T cells were more diverse than memory cells and were major contributors to the alloresponse.

Each sample had roughly 10^5 TCR templates assayed. The protocol was immunoSEQ multiplex PCR, while the TCRdb copy is restricted to in-frame clones and leaves out a portion. The data show about 60,000 clones, 75% to 90% seen once. Comments on this clone: Its antigen is not identified.

Trimming shortened V by 6 bases and J by 0 bases, and 9 bases separated the two germline ends. This CDR3 is 13 amino acids long. In germline, CDR1 is KGHSH, CDR2 LQKENI. The rearrangement joins TRBV18 to TRBJ2-7; D gene ambiguous. This receptor was obtained from a human donor in good health. Sequencing input: memory CD4+ T cells sorted from blood. CDR3 DNA: TGTGCCAGCTCCCCTCCCGCCTCCTACGAGCAGTACTTC. Residues: CASSPPASYEQYF.